Each of the 27 T cell receptor beta chains below was sequenced from the same sample in a study of OX40 agonist ivuxolimab in advanced cancers. Libraries were prepared by immunoSEQ multiplex PCR; TCRdb keeps only in-frame clonotypes and omits some of them. The sample holds 30,000 to 35,000 clones, roughly 87% seen once. Specimen: CD4+ or CD8+ T cells sorted from blood, collected in a trial of the OX40 agonist ivuxolimab. These receptors originate from an adult with an advanced solid tumor such as melanoma, head and neck, liver or kidney cancer.

V and J are TRBV25-1 and TRBJ2-1; 9 bases fit TRBD2. CDR1 and CDR2 from the germline V gene are MGHDK and SYGVNS. The CDR3 totals 15 residues. The ends lost 2 bases at V and 9 bases at J; junction bases unmatched: 8. Written as DNA, the CDR3 is TGTGCCAGCAGTGAACGGGGACTAGCAGGGAGTGAGCAGTTCTTC. Translation gives CASSERGLAGSEQFF.

This chain links TRBV11-2 with TRBJ1-5; D is unresolved. Trimming pared 5 bases from V and 8 bases from J, leaving 16 bases between. Germline CDR1 reads SGHAT; CDR2 reads FQNNGV. The CDR3 has 14 residues. As DNA, the CDR3 is TGTGCCAGCAGCGCAGTTACTTCGGGTGAGCCCCAGCATTTT. Translating gives CASSAVTSGEPQHF.

For this clone: Other DNA sequences in this sample translate to the same CDR3. The chain combines TRBV30 with TRBJ2-2, with a tentative D call TRBD1 (5 bases). CDR1 is GTSNPN and CDR2 is SVGIG in the germline V gene (reference sequence). Trimming removed 5 bases at V and 2 bases at J, with 6 bases between. The CDR3 sequence is 12 residues long. The CDR3 sequence: CAWGQNTGELFF. The CDR3 DNA reads TGTGCCTGGGGACAAAACACCGGGGAGCTGTTTTTT.

V usage is TRBV7-9 and J usage is TRBJ2-1; weak D call: TRBD2 (6 bases). The CDR3 consists of 15 residues. Germline V gene sequence: CDR1 SEHNR, CDR2 FQNEAQ (reference sequence). Trimming took 5 bases from V and 3 from J, leaving 14 bases between them. The CDR3: CASSQSGPLYNEQFF. DNA for the CDR3: TGTGCCAGCAGCCAAAGCGGGCCCCTCTACAATGAGCAGTTCTTC.

This chain connects TRBV7-7 to TRBJ2-7; D gene uncertain. In germline, CDR1 is SSHAT, CDR2 FNYEAQ (reference sequence). V was shortened by 8 bases and J by 5 bases, with 16 bases between the two germline ends. The length of the CDR3 is 13 residues. The CDR3, as DNA: TGTGCCAGCGGAAATGGGCCGGCCAACGAGCAGTACTTC. Amino acids: CASGNGPANEQYF.

The chain employs TRBV5-8 and TRBJ2-7, with 7 bases lining up with TRBD2. This CDR3 is 17 amino acids long. V was pared by 0 bases and J by 2 bases, with 11 bases of the junction left unmatched. From germline, CDR1 is SGHTS and CDR2 YDEGEE. This CDR3 is CASSLVLTSGKAYEQYF. In nucleotides, the CDR3 is TGTGCCAGCAGCTTGGTATTGACCAGCGGGAAAGCCTACGAGCAGTACTTC.

This chain connects TRBV6-7 to TRBJ2-1; 8 nucleotides align to TRBD2. TRBV6-7 is an open reading frame, and its role is uncertain. V was clipped by 2 bases and J by 0 bases; unmatched bases: 12. The CDR3 runs to 19 residues. The CDR3 is CASSYPGGKRESSYNEQFF. CDR3 coding DNA: TGTGCCAGCAGTTACCCCGGAGGGAAGCGGGAGAGCTCCTACAATGAGCAGTTCTTC.

The V gene is TRBV27, the J gene TRBJ1-5, with D unresolved. This CDR3 is 15 amino acids long. Trimming removed 3 bases at V and 1 base at J, with 10 bases between. In germline, CDR1 is MNHEY, CDR2 SMNVEV (reference sequence). CDR3 sequence: CASSLKGGSNQPQHF. The CDR3 DNA sequence: TGTGCCAGCAGTTTGAAGGGAGGGAGCAATCAGCCCCAGCATTTT.

The chain is built from TRBV29-1 and TRBJ2-7, with D possibly being TRBD1 (5 bases). There are 13 residues in the CDR3. Trimming took 4 bases from V and 5 from J, leaving 15 bases between them. Germline CDR1 and CDR2: SQVTM and ANQGSEA. The CDR3 sequence: CSVVGLLGNEQYF. CDR3 sequence (DNA): TGCAGCGTTGTGGGGCTCTTGGGGAACGAGCAGTACTTC.

V gene TRBV14 combines with J gene TRBJ1-5, with D possibly matching TRBD1 (6 bases). V gave up 0 bases and J gave up 10 bases, with 10 bases separating them. Germline-derived CDR1 and CDR2 are SGHDN and FVKESK. The CDR3 is 13 amino acids. The DNA for the CDR3 is TGTGCCAGCAGCCAAGACAGGGGTCGACCCCAGCATTTT. Its translation: CASSQDRGRPQHF.

The chain is built from TRBV28 and TRBJ1-6; D is possibly TRBD1 (6 bases). CDR1 and CDR2 from the germline V gene are MDHEN and SYDVKM. This CDR3 contains 18 residues. Deletions cut 2 bases from V and 2 bases from J, with 16 bases between. The CDR3 spells CASSLPGQARPYNSPLHF. The CDR3 DNA reads as TGTGCCAGCAGTTTACCGGGACAAGCTCGGCCCTATAATTCACCCCTCCACTTT.

This clone was detected only once. The CDR3 DNA reads as TGCGCCAGCAGCCCAGCACAGGGGGGGTCGTACACTGAAGCTTTCTTT. The encoded protein is CASSPAQGGSYTEAFF. This chain uses TRBV5-1 with TRBJ1-1; TRBD1 aligns across 8 bases. With 4 bases clipped from V and 3 bases from J, the junction kept 11 bases outside the gene matches. The CDR3 runs 16 residues. The V gene's germline CDR1 is SGHRS and CDR2 YFSETQ. The complete variable domain, with remaining parts taken from reference TRBV5-1 and TRBJ1-1, reads KAGVTQTPRYLIKTRGQQVTLSCSPISGHRSVSWYQQTPGQGLQFLFEYFSETQRNKGNFPGRFSGRQFSNSRSEMNVSTLELGDSALYLCASSPAQGGSYTEAFFGQGTRLTVV.

The V call is TRBV19, the J call TRBJ2-4; maybe TRBD1 (6 bases). V gave up 0 bases and J gave up 9 bases, with 12 bases separating them. The germline V gene has CDR1 LNHDA and CDR2 SQIVND (reference sequence). The length of the CDR3 is 14 residues. CDR3 bases: TGTGCCAGTAGTATAGATCGGGTAGGGGGCATTCAGTACTTC. Protein sequence: CASSIDRVGGIQYF.

The chain couples TRBV28 to TRBJ1-5; D is unresolved. Trimming stripped 5 bases from V and 7 bases from J, with 9 bases between. Per germline, CDR1 MDHEN and CDR2 SYDVKM. CDR3 size: 12 residues. CDR3 region: CASSQVGQPQHF. The CDR3 nucleotides are TGTGCCAGCAGTCAGGTCGGACAGCCCCAGCATTTT.

The rearrangement joins TRBV2 to TRBJ1-5; perhaps TRBD1 as D (6 bases). This CDR3 has 13 residues. Trimming removed 6 bases from V and 7 bases from J, with 13 bases in between. CDR1 is SNHLY and CDR2 is FYNNEI in the germline V gene. The CDR3 is CASRGQSGQPQHF. The CDR3 bases are TGTGCCAGCAGAGGACAGTCAGGGCAGCCCCAGCATTTT.

The chain links TRBV29-1 to TRBJ1-2, with D uncertain. The CDR3 covers 13 residues. V was clipped by 2 bases and J by 5 bases, with 12 bases between them. Germline V gives CDR1 SQVTM, CDR2 ANQGSEA. The CDR3, as DNA: TGCAGCGTTGAACACAGCGAGACATATGGCTACACCTTC. As protein: CSVEHSETYGYTF.

This clone was counted a few times. The chain links TRBV18 to TRBJ2-7; either TRBD1 or TRBD2 may fit D (7 bases each). The CDR3 sequence is 17 residues long. The germline V gene encodes CDR1 KGHSH and CDR2 LQKENI. The V end lost 6 bases, the J end lost 1 base, and 22 bases lay between the germline ends. DNA of the CDR3: TGTGCCAGCTCCCCGGCGACAGGGAGGGAGAGGTCCTACGAGCAGTACTTC. It specifies CASSPATGRERSYEQYF.

The J gene is TRBJ1-5, the V gene TRBV7-2; D unresolved. Trimming shortened V by 3 bases and J by 0 bases, and 6 bases separated the two germline ends. The CDR3 has 14 amino acids. Germline lookup yields CDR1 SGHTA and CDR2 FQGNSA. The CDR3 sequence is CASSFDGSNQPQHF. The CDR3 DNA follows: TGTGCCAGCAGCTTTGATGGTAGCAATCAGCCCCAGCATTTT.

This clone was counted once. The chain is built from TRBV18 and TRBJ2-5; D might be TRBD1 (6 bases). CDR3 length: 14 amino acids. Germline V gives CDR1 KGHSH, CDR2 LQKENI. V lost 5 bases to trimming and J lost 5 bases, with 15 bases between them. The CDR3 protein is CASSVTGIRETQYF. CDR3 nucleotides: TGTGCCAGCTCAGTCACAGGGATCCGGGAGACCCAGTACTTC.

This rearrangement joins TRBV27 to TRBJ2-5; possibly TRBD1 for D (6 bases). The germline gives CDR1 MNHEY, CDR2 SMNVEV (reference sequence). This CDR3 is 15 amino acids long. The germline V and J ends were trimmed by 4 bases and 1 base, with 13 bases remaining between them. CDR3 DNA: TGTGCCAGCAGTTCACTTCAGGGGCGCCAAGAGACCCAGTACTTC. Amino acid sequence: CASSSLQGRQETQYF.

This clone has just one count. The gene calls are TRBV7-3 and TRBJ2-7, with D perhaps matching TRBD1 or TRBD2 (7 bases each). V gave up 5 bases and J gave up 5 bases, with 13 bases separating them. CDR3 size: 13 residues. CDR1 and CDR2 from the germline V gene are SGHTA and FQGTGA. CDR3 protein: CASSLSGGDEQYF. CDR3 DNA sequence: TGTGCCAGCAGCCTGTCAGGGGGGGACGAGCAGTACTTC.

V gene TRBV18 combines with J gene TRBJ1-3; D is ambiguous. The CDR3 has 15 amino acids. V lost 0 bases, J lost 2 bases, and 8 bases lay in between. The V gene's germline CDR1 is KGHSH and CDR2 LQKENI. CDR3 region: CASSPPVRAGNTIYF. CDR3 in DNA: TGTGCCAGCTCACCACCGGTTCGGGCTGGAAACACCATATATTTT.

The rearrangement links TRBV5-6 to TRBJ2-7; D unresolved. Germline V gene data show CDR1 as SGHDT and CDR2 as YYEEEE. Trimming pared 4 bases from V and 0 bases from J, leaving 11 bases between. This CDR3 is built from 14 residues. CDR3 sequence: CASSPRPSSYEQYF. CDR3 in DNA: TGTGCCAGCAGCCCCCGACCAAGCTCCTACGAGCAGTACTTC.

The V gene is TRBV18, the J gene TRBJ2-4, with 7 positions matching TRBD2. The CDR3 runs 17 residues. CDR1 and CDR2 from the germline V gene are KGHSH and LQKENI. Trimming at V came to 0 bases and at J to 8 bases, leaving 13 bases not matched to a gene. The CDR3, as DNA: TGTGCCAGCTCACCACCGACGGGAGGATCGGTCCGGGACATTCAGTACTTC. The encoded protein is CASSPPTGGSVRDIQYF.

The chain employs TRBV28 and TRBJ1-5; D remains ambiguous. In germline, CDR1 is MDHEN, CDR2 SYDVKM. The CDR3 length is 12 residues. V was pared by 2 bases and J by 7 bases, with 6 bases between. CDR3: CASSLGKQPQHF. CDR3 sequence (DNA): TGTGCCAGCAGTTTAGGAAAACAGCCCCAGCATTTT. Looking up the rest from reference TRBV28 and TRBJ1-5 gives the full variable domain: DVKVTQSSRYLVKRTGEKVFLECVQDMDHENMFWYRQDPGLGLRLIYFSYDVKMKEKGDIPEGYSVSREKKERFSLILESASTNQTSMYLCASSLGKQPQHFGDGTRLSIL.

The chain combines TRBV7-3 with TRBJ2-7; D perhaps matches TRBD1 (7 bases). Trimming stripped 5 bases from V and 3 bases from J, with 11 bases between. Germline CDR1 and CDR2: SGHTA and FQGTGA. The CDR3 is 13 residues long. CDR3 in DNA: TGTGCCAGCAGCCGTCAGGGGGGCTACGAGCAGTACTTC. This gives the protein CASSRQGGYEQYF.

The gene calls are TRBV5-1 and TRBJ2-3, with a possible D match to TRBD1 (6 bases). The CDR3 consists of 17 residues. Germline assignment: CDR1 SGHRS and CDR2 YFSETQ. Deletions cut 0 bases from V and 4 bases from J, with 18 bases between. Written as DNA, the CDR3 is TGCGCCAGCAGCTTGGGAGTTGCCAGGGGTTTTGCAGATACGCAGTATTTT. Translated: CASSLGVARGFADTQYF.